What follows describes a single T cell receptor beta chain. Per the study methods: The assay estimated nucleated cells by amplifying reference gene primers. Assay used: immunoSEQ multiplex PCR; TCRdb lists only in-frame clones, some missing. V and J calls and clone size are as listed in that table; D and trimming were resolved from the DNA. The sample lists 90,000 to 120,000 clones, approximately 81% seen once, with approximately 4.1% in the top ten. The sample is drawn from a study of blood T cell repertoires in COVID-19. Study-wide context: Samples representing acute and convalescent COVID-19 were sourced from the United States, Italy and Spain. PBMCs, B-cell-depleted T cells, or T cells were the source of the cDNA or gDNA that made up the material.

V was clipped by 6 bases and J by 7 bases; unmatched bases: 11. This CDR3 comprises 14 residues. Germline lookup yields CDR1 SGHTA and CDR2 FQGTGA. The TCR was taken from a human donor in a cohort sampled during active COVID-19. The chain couples TRBV7-3 to TRBJ2-5; 7 nucleotides align to TRBD1. Sequences were obtained from peripheral blood. The CDR3 region is CASSLGQDFGTQYF. Here the CDR3 DNA reads TGTGCCAGCAGTCTAGGACAGGATTTTGGGACCCAGTACTTC.